The 10 T cell receptor beta chains below come from one sample, sequenced in a study of T cells after somatic rescue of genetic block. Libraries were prepared by immunoSEQ multiplex PCR; TCRdb keeps only in-frame clonotypes and omits some of them. Of around 64,000 clones in the sample, about 92% were seen once. Sequenced: peripheral blood mononuclear cells (PBMCs). These receptors all come from a man aged 35-49 years.

The count of this clone is one. The gene calls are TRBV4-2 and TRBJ2-2; 9 positions agree with TRBD2. The CDR3 covers 15 residues. V shed 4 bases, J shed 7 bases, and the junction held 7 bases outside the gene matches. CDR1 is LGHNA and CDR2 is YNFKEQ in the germline V gene. This CDR3 is CASSPPGREGGELFF. In DNA form, the CDR3 reads TGTGCCAGCAGCCCTCCTGGGCGGGAGGGCGGGGAGCTGTTTTTT.

The J gene is TRBJ1-4, the V gene TRBV5-5; 11 bases align to TRBD1. CDR1 SGHKS and CDR2 YYEKEE come from the germline V gene (reference sequence). CDR3 length: 13 amino acids. V lost 3 bases to trimming and J lost 16 bases; unmatched junction nucleotides: 8. CDR3 coding DNA: TGTGCCAGCAGCTACACGGGACAGGGGGTAGAGTTTTTT. It codes for CASSYTGQGVEFF.

The table lists this clone with a count of one. The chain links TRBV6-1 to TRBJ2-2; TRBD2 matches 11 bases. The CDR3 sequence is 13 residues long. The V gene's germline CDR1 is MNHNS and CDR2 SASEGT. Trimming at V came to 10 bases and at J to 6 bases, leaving 4 bases not matched to a gene. DNA of the CDR3: TGTGCCATAGGGACTAGCGGAGCCGGGGAGCTGTTTTTT. Protein product: CAIGTSGAGELFF.

The rearrangement joins TRBV7-3 to TRBJ2-1, with TRBD1 matching 7 bases. From germline, CDR1 is SGHTA and CDR2 FQGTGA. The CDR3 contains 15 residues. The V and J ends lost 3 bases and 6 bases, in that order; junction bases with no gene match: 8. The CDR3 protein is CASSFNPGTANEQFF. CDR3 nucleotides: TGTGCCAGCAGCTTCAACCCCGGGACAGCCAATGAGCAGTTCTTC.

This sequence joins TRBV4-1 and TRBJ2-5, with 8 bases identical to TRBD1. CDR1 and CDR2 from the germline V gene are MGHRA and YSYEKL. Trimming at V came to 0 bases and at J to 7 bases, leaving 10 bases not matched to a gene. The CDR3 extends over 16 amino acids. The CDR3, as DNA: TGCGCCAGCAGCCAAGAAGGGATCGGACAGGGTGGGACCCAGTACTTC. As protein: CASSQEGIGQGGTQYF.

The V gene is TRBV23-1, the J gene TRBJ1-6, with D possibly TRBD1 on 5 matching bases. TRBV23-1 is known as an ORF, though its function is uncertain. The V and J ends lost 3 bases and 10 bases respectively, with 16 bases between them. The CDR3 is 15 amino acids. The CDR3 loop is CASSHGQQLNSPLHF. The DNA of the CDR3 is TGCGCCAGCAGTCACGGACAACAGTTAAACTCACCCCTCCACTTT.

This chain links TRBV7-6 with TRBJ1-2, with 7 bases that match TRBD1. V dropped 5 bases and J dropped 4; count of bases not matched to a gene: 7. This CDR3 contains 14 residues. Germline values: CDR1 SGHVS, CDR2 FNYEAQ. CDR3 sequence reads: CASSQGQDPYGYTF. The CDR3 nucleotides read TGTGCCAGCAGCCAAGGACAGGACCCCTATGGCTACACCTTC.

This rearrangement joins TRBV28 to TRBJ1-2, with 11 bases fitting TRBD1. Germline lookup yields CDR1 MDHEN and CDR2 SYDVKM. J gave up 8 bases and V 4 bases, and 15 bases lay outside the gene matches. The CDR3 spans 17 residues. The CDR3: CASSSDRIGQGARGYTF. CDR3 DNA sequence: TGTGCCAGCAGTTCCGACCGGATAGGACAGGGGGCGAGAGGCTACACCTTC.

This chain connects TRBV6-4 to TRBJ2-7; D not certain. Per germline, CDR1 MRHNA and CDR2 SNTAGT. The CDR3 has 14 residues. V was clipped by 4 bases and J by 3 bases, with 13 bases between them. The CDR3 region is CASSGSQFGYEQYF. CDR3 nucleotide sequence: TGTGCCAGCAGTGGAAGTCAATTCGGCTACGAGCAGTACTTC.

V usage is TRBV21-1 and J usage is TRBJ2-7. TRBV21-1 is classified as a pseudogene. CDR3 length: 14 amino acids. The chain's CDR3 is CASSKVGRRYEQYF. The CDR3 DNA is TGTGCCAGCAGCAAAGTGGGACGCCGCTACGAGCAGTACTTC.